This T cell receptor (beta chain) was sequenced during a study of T cells in Graves' hyperthyroidism and ophthalmopathy. V was pared by 0 bases and J by 7 bases, with 9 bases between. This CDR3 has 12 amino acids. The V gene's germline CDR1 is DFQATT and CDR2 SNEGSKA (reference sequence). RNA transcripts yielded amplified TCR beta CDR3 regions. HTBI primers were used for first-round RT-PCR of the TCR CDR3. A single record per CDR3 protein comes from TCRdb applying MiXCR to the multiplex PCR reads. The data show almost 500,000 distinct CDR3 sequences, about 20% seen once. Used for diagnoses were clinical symptoms, serum thyroxine and TRAb, thyroid ultrasound and orbital computed tomography.

The chain couples TRBV20-1 to TRBJ1-2; no clear D gene. Sequences were obtained from blood. The receptor comes from a woman in her seventies with Graves' ophthalmopathy. The CDR3 region is CSARDRVVGYTF. In DNA form, the CDR3 reads TGCAGTGCTAGAGATCGTGTGGTTGGCTACACCTTC.